Listed below are T cell receptor beta chains from one sample, sequenced in a study of blood T cell repertoires in COVID-19. Sequencing was performed with immunoSEQ multiplex PCR; in TCRdb, only in-frame clones are kept and a portion is missing. The repertoire holds 250,000 or so clones, around four fifths seen once, with roughly 4% in the top ten. Input material: peripheral blood. The receptors originated from a man in his fifties or sixties with acute or convalescent COVID-19. Each CDR3 is given with its conserved first and last residue. The D gene is left open where the match is weak. Clone size, where shown, is once, few, many, or a class for clones that have expanded.

cdr3_length j_call clone_size v_call d_call cdr3_aa cdr3_nt
15 TRBJ2-3 - TRBV5-1 TRBD2 CASSRTSGSTDTQYF TGCGCCAGCAGCCGGACTAGCGGGAGCACAGATACGCAGTATTTT
13 TRBJ2-7 - TRBV11-2 TRBD1 CASSSGGLYEQYF TGTGCCAGCAGCTCAGGGGGCCTTTACGAGCAGTACTTC
17 TRBJ1-2 - TRBV19 - CATNPSFRVGANYGYTF TGTGCCACCAACCCATCATTCAGGGTTGGAGCTAACTATGGCTACACCTTC
14 TRBJ1-1 - TRBV11-1 - CASSLGGRNTEAFF TGTGCCAGCAGCTTAGGGGGCAGGAACACTGAAGCTTTCTTT
16 TRBJ1-3 - TRBV5-5 - CASSLGVALGGNTIYF TGTGCCAGCAGCCTCGGGGTCGCCCTGGGGGGAAACACCATATATTTT
14 TRBJ2-3 - TRBV30 TRBD2 CAWKSGGALDTQYF TGTGCCTGGAAAAGCGGGGGGGCCTTAGATACGCAGTATTTT
16 TRBJ2-6 - TRBV18 - CASSAGLTTGANVLTF TGTGCCAGCTCGGCAGGGCTTACTACAGGGGCCAACGTCCTGACTTTC
16 TRBJ1-3 - TRBV18 TRBD1 CASSPLGQGSGNTIYF TGTGCCAGCTCACCGCTGGGACAGGGCTCTGGAAACACCATATATTTT
15 TRBJ1-2 - TRBV10-3 TRBD1 CAISERSGGSYGYTF TGTGCCATCAGTGAGAGGTCAGGGGGCTCCTATGGCTACACCTTC
15 TRBJ2-2 few TRBV3-1/TRBV3-2 - CASTLGGAGTGELFF TGTGCCAGCACCCTGGGGGGGGCAGGCACCGGGGAGCTGTTTTTT
15 TRBJ2-2 few TRBV7-9 - CASSLGKGDTGELFF TGTGCCAGCAGCTTAGGAAAGGGGGACACCGGGGAGCTGTTTTTT
14 TRBJ1-1 - TRBV9 TRBD1 CASSGTGLGTEAFF TGTGCCAGCAGCGGGACAGGGTTGGGCACTGAAGCTTTCTTT
11 TRBJ1-5 once TRBV12-3/TRBV12-4 TRBD1 CASSIDRGTHF TGTGCCAGCAGCATAGACAGGGGGACGCATTTT
19 TRBJ2-1 - TRBV21-1 - CASSKDLVSGRARLNEQFF TGTGCCAGCAGCAAAGATTTGGTTAGCGGGAGGGCCAGACTCAATGAGCAGTTCTTC
14 TRBJ2-5 - TRBV6-5 TRBD2 CASSLSGGQETQYF TGTGCCAGCAGCCTCAGCGGGGGGCAAGAGACCCAGTACTTC
14 TRBJ2-2 few TRBV5-1 - CASSSPVAPGELFF TGCGCCAGCAGCTCCCCGGTTGCCCCCGGGGAGCTGTTTTTT
16 TRBJ2-6 - TRBV5-6 - CASRSGQSSGANVLTF TGTGCCAGCAGATCCGGACAGAGCTCTGGGGCCAACGTCCTGACTTTC
14 TRBJ1-5 - TRBV15 - CATSRDFNLASQHF TGTGCCACCAGCAGAGATTTCAACCTCGCGTCCCAGCATTTT
17 TRBJ1-2 - TRBV14 - CASSQAGNVQGNYGYTF TGTGCCAGCAGCCAAGCGGGAAATGTACAGGGAAACTATGGCTACACCTTC
15 TRBJ1-3 - TRBV19 - CASSVTRASGNTIYF TGTGCCAGTAGTGTCACGAGGGCTTCTGGAAACACCATATATTTT
16 TRBJ1-2 - TRBV9 TRBD1 CASSSLLDRVSYGYTF TGTGCCAGCAGCTCACTCTTGGACAGGGTGTCCTATGGCTACACCTTC
14 TRBJ2-7 - TRBV5-1 TRBD1 CASSSGTGTYEQYF TGCGCCAGCAGCTCCGGGACAGGAACCTACGAGCAGTACTTC
15 TRBJ2-1 - TRBV6-5 TRBD2 CASRLSGRESTEQFF TGTGCCAGCAGATTAAGCGGGAGGGAAAGCACTGAGCAGTTCTTC
15 TRBJ1-1 - TRBV6-2/TRBV6-3 TRBD1 CASSYSKGANTEAFF TGTGCCAGCAGTTACTCGAAGGGGGCGAACACTGAAGCTTTCTTT
16 TRBJ2-2 - TRBV7-8 - CASSSRGLSRSGELFF TGTGCCAGCAGCTCACGGGGACTCTCCAGGTCCGGGGAGCTGTTTTTT
15 TRBJ2-7 - TRBV28 TRBD2 CASGSPGRALDEQYF TGTGCCAGCGGGTCCCCGGGGAGGGCTCTTGACGAGCAGTACTTC
15 TRBJ2-7 few TRBV5-1 TRBD1 CASSLEGQGELEQYF TGCGCCAGCAGCTTGGAGGGACAGGGGGAACTCGAGCAGTACTTC
15 TRBJ1-5 - TRBV19 - CASSLGGQGRQPQHF TGTGCCAGTAGCCTGGGGGGGCAGGGAAGACAGCCCCAGCATTTT
18 TRBJ2-3 once TRBV4-1 TRBD2 CASSQEGLAGGFTDTQYF TGCGCCAGCAGCCAAGAGGGCCTAGCGGGGGGGTTCACAGATACGCAGTATTTT
16 TRBJ2-3 few TRBV6-6 TRBD2 CASSRTLAGGADTQYF TGTGCCAGCAGCAGGACTCTAGCGGGAGGGGCAGATACGCAGTATTTT
15 TRBJ2-5 - TRBV7-7 TRBD1 CASSPIGGIQETQYF TGTGCTAGCAGCCCCATAGGGGGCATCCAAGAGACCCAGTACTTC
13 TRBJ1-3 - TRBV29-1 - CSVVGTDGNTIYF TGCAGCGTCGTCGGGACTGACGGAAACACCATATATTTT
16 TRBJ2-2 - TRBV9 TRBD1 CASSGPGQGVHGELFF TGTGCCAGCAGTGGCCCGGGACAGGGGGTGCACGGGGAGCTGTTTTTT
15 TRBJ1-3 once TRBV5-1 TRBD1 CASSLGTGSGNTIYF TGCGCCAGCAGCTTGGGGACAGGCTCTGGAAACACCATATATTTT
14 TRBJ1-5 - TRBV6-1 - CASSEQNSNQPQHF TGTGCCAGCAGTGAACAGAATAGCAATCAGCCCCAGCATTTT
16 TRBJ2-2 - TRBV7-2 TRBD2 CASSLVARGGTGELFF TGTGCCAGCAGCTTAGTGGCGCGGGGGGGCACCGGGGAGCTGTTTTTT
16 TRBJ2-1 - TRBV19 TRBD1 CASSSSGQGAYNEQFF TGTGCCAGTAGTAGTTCAGGGCAGGGGGCCTACAATGAGCAGTTCTTC
12 TRBJ2-7 - TRBV28 - CASSQGGYEQYF TGTGCCAGCAGTCAAGGGGGCTACGAGCAGTACTTC
15 TRBJ1-6 - TRBV10-2 - CASRDGQGKNSPLHF TGCGCCAGCAGGGATGGACAAGGGAAGAATTCACCCCTCCACTTT
14 TRBJ1-2 - TRBV6-5 TRBD1 CASSRGQGGYGYTF TGTGCCAGCAGCCGCGGACAGGGGGGATATGGCTACACCTTC
13 TRBJ2-3 - TRBV7-3 - CASSLANEDTQYF TGTGCCAGCAGCCTCGCGAACGAGGATACGCAGTATTTT
14 TRBJ2-1 once TRBV2 - CASLSEGPYNEQFF TGTGCCAGCTTAAGTGAGGGCCCCTACAATGAGCAGTTCTTC
14 TRBJ2-1 few TRBV11-3 TRBD2 CASSSGLAYNEQFF TGTGCCAGCAGCTCGGGACTAGCTTACAATGAGCAGTTCTTC
16 TRBJ1-5 few TRBV18 TRBD1 CASSPAGGLSNQPQHF TGTGCCAGCTCACCAGCAGGGGGATTGAGCAATCAGCCCCAGCATTTT
14 TRBJ2-3 - TRBV11-3 - CASSYEGGADTQYF TGTGCCAGCAGTTATGAGGGGGGGGCAGATACGCAGTATTTT
16 TRBJ1-1 - TRBV3-1/TRBV3-2 - CASSQGSDSSSTEAFF TGTGCCAGCAGCCAAGGGAGTGACAGTTCAAGCACTGAAGCTTTCTTT
13 TRBJ1-6 - TRBV30 TRBD1 CAWTQGALSPLHF TGTGCCTGGACACAGGGGGCGCTTTCACCCCTCCACTTT
15 TRBJ2-7 - TRBV18 - CASSQDTGGGYEQYF TGTGCCAGCTCACAGGACACCGGGGGAGGCTACGAGCAGTACTTC
15 TRBJ2-5 - TRBV28 TRBD1 CASSLQGAPGETQYF TGTGCCAGCAGTTTACAGGGGGCGCCGGGAGAGACCCAGTACTTC
15 TRBJ1-1 - TRBV21-1 - CASSSRDRGNTEAFF TGTGCCAGCAGCTCTCGCGACAGGGGGAACACTGAAGCTTTCTTT
16 TRBJ2-3 - TRBV30 TRBD2 CAWSHSGTSDTDTQYF TGTGCCTGGAGCCACTCCGGGACTAGCGACACAGATACGCAGTATTTT
14 TRBJ1-1 - TRBV5-1 - CASSYKTENTEAFF TGCGCCAGCAGTTACAAGACAGAAAACACTGAAGCTTTCTTT
13 TRBJ1-1 - TRBV10-3 TRBD1 CAMRTGEDTEAFF TGTGCCATGAGGACAGGGGAGGACACTGAAGCTTTCTTT
15 TRBJ2-7 - TRBV2 TRBD1 CASGSYDRGPYEQYF TGTGCCAGCGGCTCCTACGACAGGGGTCCCTACGAGCAGTACTTC
15 TRBJ2-7 - TRBV21-1 - CASSNYRDRSMWQYF TGTGCCAGCAGCAACTACCGGGACAGGTCAATGTGGCAGTACTTC
12 TRBJ1-1 - TRBV12-3/TRBV12-4 - CASSHDRPGAFF TGTGCCAGCAGCCACGACAGACCAGGAGCTTTCTTT
13 TRBJ1-2 - TRBV5-8 - CASRRGMNYGYTF TGTGCCAGCAGACGGGGAATGAACTATGGCTACACCTTC
18 TRBJ2-2 - TRBV19 TRBD1 CASSKLRGRRENTGELFF TGTGCCAGTAGTAAACTGAGGGGGCGCCGGGAGAACACCGGGGAGCTGTTTTTT
17 TRBJ1-6 - TRBV27 TRBD1 CASSRTPGQGYNSPLHF TGTGCCAGCAGTAGAACCCCGGGACAGGGATATAATTCACCCCTCCACTTT